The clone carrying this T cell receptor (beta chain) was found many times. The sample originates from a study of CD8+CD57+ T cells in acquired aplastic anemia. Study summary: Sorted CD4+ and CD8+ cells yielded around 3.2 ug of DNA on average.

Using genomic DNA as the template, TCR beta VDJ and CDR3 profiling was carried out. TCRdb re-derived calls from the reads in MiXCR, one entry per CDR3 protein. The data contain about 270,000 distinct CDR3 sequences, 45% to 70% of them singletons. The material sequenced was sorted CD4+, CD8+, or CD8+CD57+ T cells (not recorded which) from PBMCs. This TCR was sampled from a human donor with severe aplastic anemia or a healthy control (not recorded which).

CDR3 protein: CASSERGGGTGELFF. The CDR3 DNA follows: TGTGCCAGCAGTGAGCGCGGGGGCGGCACCGGGGAGCTGTTTTTT. This sequence joins TRBV2 and TRBJ2-2; D may be TRBD2 (7 bases). In germline, CDR1 is SNHLY, CDR2 FYNNEI. This CDR3 has 15 amino acids. V was pared by 3 bases and J by 4 bases, with 12 bases between.